This section outlines one T cell receptor beta chain sequence together with its context. Its specificity is not known. Between the trimmed V and J ends, which lost 2 bases and 3 bases, there was a span of 12 bases. The CDR3 runs 15 residues. Germline loops: CDR1 SGDLS, CDR2 YYNGEE. There was one heparinised blood draw per donor, averaging roughly 100 mL. Purities in excess of 95% were seen in all sorted populations. The whole isolated RNA underwent reverse transcription, so sequencing captured expressed TCRB transcripts. Method: immunoSEQ multiplex PCR; TCRdb's copy keeps in-frame clones and lacks some. The table has about 250,000 clones, 11% to 15% seen once. The entry originates in a study of beta chain features in type 1 diabetes. Study conclusions and caveats: VDJ junctions from patients with type 1 diabetes contained fewer insertions and more deletions. Shorter templates might be favored by PCR, equally in patients and controls.

The specimen sequenced was naive CD4+ T cells from blood. The rearrangement uses TRBV9 and TRBJ2-1; D may be TRBD2 (6 bases). The sequence was obtained from a woman aged 35 to 49 in good health. The CDR3 reads CASSVWASDYNEQFF. In nucleotides, the CDR3 is TGTGCCAGCAGCGTGTGGGCTAGCGACTACAATGAGCAGTTCTTC. The variable domain in full, completed from reference TRBV9 and TRBJ2-1, reads DSGVTQTPKHLITATGQRVTLRCSPRSGDLSVYWYQQSLDQGLQFLIQYYNGEERAKGNILERFSAQQFPDLHSELNLSSLELGDSALYFCASSVWASDYNEQFFGPGTRLTVL.